This TCR beta chain is drawn from a study of vaccination effects on CD4 cells after COVID-19. The study, taken as a whole, reports: Healthy vaccinees' vaccine-induced clones included only 1 of 255 that recognized common cold coronaviruses.

This CDR3 region has 17 residues. Germline V gives CDR1 MNHEY, CDR2 SVGEGT. Between the trimmed V and J ends, which lost 4 bases and 0 bases, there was a span of 19 bases. Prior to sequencing, the ViraFEST assay stimulated PBMC with viral peptide pools, which expanded the antigen-specific CD4+ T cells. Subsequent to a culture period of around eleven days, CD4+ T cells were isolated. About 2 million PBMC were seeded per well and grown in the presence of about 10 IU/ml IL-2 and around 11 ug/ml peptides. The protocol was immunoSEQ multiplex PCR, while the TCRdb copy is restricted to in-frame clones and leaves out a portion. Of tens of thousands of clones listed, approximately 74% are singletons. For this clone: Antigen: not known.

The TCR originated in a human donor who received a COVID-19 vaccine. The chain is built from TRBV6-2 or TRBV6-3 and TRBJ2-7; D possibly corresponds to TRBD2 (7 bases). Sequencing used CD4+ T cells from PBMCs cultured with HCoV-229E spike peptides, obtained before COVID-19 vaccination. CDR3 DNA sequence: TGTGCCAGCAGTTCGGGAAGGGGGGGCGAAGGCTCCTACGAGCAGTACGTC. Its protein is CASSSGRGGEGSYEQYV.